Below are 32 T cell receptor beta chains sequenced from a single sample in a study of blood T cell repertoires in COVID-19. This table comes from immunoSEQ multiplex PCR, and its TCRdb copy is limited to in-frame clones, with some not included. The sample contains under 100,000 clones, around 83% of which appear only once. Input material: peripheral blood. The receptors were gathered from a woman in her sixties with acute or convalescent COVID-19.

The chain joins TRBV29-1 to TRBJ1-1, with D maybe TRBD1 (6 bases). Trimming removed 7 bases at V and 1 base at J, with 13 bases between. Germline values: CDR1 SQVTM, CDR2 ANQGSEA. The CDR3 sequence is 13 residues long. CDR3 loop: CSGWGQSNTEAFF. The CDR3 nucleotides are TGCAGCGGATGGGGACAATCGAACACTGAAGCTTTCTTT. Drawing the rest from reference TRBV29-1 and TRBJ1-1, the complete variable domain is SAVISQKPSRDICQRGTSLTIQCQVDSQVTMMFWYRQQPGQSLTLIATANQGSEATYESGFVIDKFPISRPNLTFSTLTVSNMSPEDSSIYLCSGWGQSNTEAFFGQGTRLTVV.

This chain joins TRBV24-1 and TRBJ1-6, with TRBD1 identical over 9 bases. Germline CDR1 reads KGHDR; CDR2 reads SFDVKD. The CDR3 sequence is 17 residues long. The V gene end was trimmed by 4 bases and the J gene end by 7 bases; junction bases not matched to a gene: 10. The CDR3 spells CATSDGRQGGGNSPLHF. The DNA for the CDR3 is TGTGCCACCAGTGACGGTCGACAGGGGGGGGGAAATTCACCCCTCCACTTT.

The chain has TRBV11-2 and TRBJ1-3, with D hard to call. Germline CDR1 reads SGHAT; CDR2 reads FQNNGV. V shed 1 base and J shed 0 bases, with 10 bases lying between them. This CDR3 is built from 16 residues. CDR3 residues: CASSLGPGSSGNTIYF. The DNA of the CDR3 is TGTGCCAGCAGCTTAGGCCCTGGGAGCTCTGGAAACACCATATATTTT.

The rearrangement uses TRBV6-5 and TRBJ1-2, with 7 bases lining up with TRBD1. Germline V gives CDR1 MNHEY, CDR2 SVGAGI. V was pared by 8 bases and J by 2 bases, with 5 bases of the junction left unmatched. The CDR3 is 13 residues long. The chain's CDR3 is CASLETGNYGYTF. As DNA, the CDR3 is TGTGCCAGCCTTGAGACAGGGAACTATGGCTACACCTTC.

The sample holds one count of this clone. This sequence joins TRBV30 and TRBJ2-7, with 8 bases lining up with TRBD1. The CDR3 is 12 amino acids. Germline V gives CDR1 GTSNPN, CDR2 SVGIG (reference sequence). Trimming took 3 bases from V and 3 from J; bases not matched to a gene: 1. The chain's CDR3 is CAWRQGDYEQYF. CDR3 nucleotide sequence: TGTGCCTGGAGACAGGGGGACTACGAGCAGTACTTC.

This clone was observed once. V is TRBV5-1 and J is TRBJ2-3; TRBD2 is a possible D gene (6 bases). The CDR3 is 15 residues long. Trimming stripped 7 bases from V and 5 bases from J, with 20 bases between. The germline V gene has CDR1 SGHRS and CDR2 YFSETQ. The CDR3, as DNA: TGCGCCAGCTCCTACGGGGAATTTAGCGGAGATACGCAGTATTTT. Translating it yields CASSYGEFSGDTQYF. Full variable domain (rest looked up from reference TRBV5-1 and TRBJ2-3): KAGVTQTPRYLIKTRGQQVTLSCSPISGHRSVSWYQQTPGQGLQFLFEYFSETQRNKGNFPGRFSGRQFSNSRSEMNVSTLELGDSALYLCASSYGEFSGDTQYFGPGTRLTVL.

The V call is TRBV9, the J call TRBJ2-1, with 14 bases fitting TRBD2. V trimming: 2 bases; J trimming: 2 bases; junction bases outside the gene matches: 12. Germline CDR1 reads SGDLS; CDR2 reads YYNGEE. The CDR3 consists of 20 residues. The chain's CDR3 is CASSVTLGTSGGGAYNEQFF. The CDR3 region has the DNA TGTGCCAGCAGCGTCACTCTGGGGACTAGCGGGGGCGGGGCCTACAATGAGCAGTTCTTC.

V is TRBV6-5 and J is TRBJ1-2, with D hard to call. Per the germline V gene, CDR1 is MNHEY and CDR2 is SVGAGI. V lost 6 bases, J lost 4 bases, and 9 bases lay in between. There are 12 residues in the CDR3. The CDR3 region has the DNA TGTGCCAGCAGCACCCCGGGCTATGGCTACACCTTC. It yields the protein CASSTPGYGYTF.

There are a few counts of this clone. The chain has TRBV14 and TRBJ2-5; no definite D call. CDR3 length: 11 residues. Trimming cost V 5 bases and J 2 bases, with 3 bases left between them. CDR1 is SGHDN and CDR2 is FVKESK in the germline V gene. The CDR3 loop is CASSLQETQYF. In nucleotides, the CDR3 is TGTGCCAGCAGCTTACAAGAGACCCAGTACTTC.

This clone was counted only a few times. This chain joins TRBV19 and TRBJ1-1; D is ambiguous. Germline values: CDR1 LNHDA, CDR2 SQIVND (reference sequence). The CDR3 is 14 amino acids. The V end lost 1 base, the J end lost 2 bases, and 8 bases lay between the germline ends. CDR3 DNA sequence: TGTGCCAGTAGTATAGTCGCGGGCAACACTGAAGCTTTCTTT. As protein: CASSIVAGNTEAFF.

With regard to this clone: Other DNA sequences in this sample translate to the same CDR3. The rearrangement uses TRBV9 and TRBJ1-4, with D hard to call. V lost 0 bases and J lost 4, with 4 bases in between. Germline CDR1 SGDLS, CDR2 YYNGEE. CDR3 size: 13 residues. The CDR3 loop reads CASSVGLNEKLFF. Here the CDR3 DNA reads TGTGCCAGCAGCGTAGGACTTAATGAAAAACTGTTTTTT.

The genes are TRBV4-3 and TRBJ1-1; D might be TRBD1 (5 bases). Germline loops: CDR1 LGHNA, CDR2 YSLEER. The CDR3 length is 15 residues. Deletions cut 1 base from V and 0 bases from J, with 9 bases between. CDR3 nucleotide sequence: TGCGCCAGCAGCCAAGGGGGGGGGTTGAACACTGAAGCTTTCTTT. It translates to CASSQGGGLNTEAFF.

Here the CDR3 DNA reads TGTGCCACCAACCAGGGGCCGGAATATGGCTACACCTTC. Protein product: CATNQGPEYGYTF. V and J are TRBV24-1 and TRBJ1-2, with D possibly being TRBD1 (6 bases). V lost 8 bases and J 5 bases, leaving 14 bases between the germline ends. The CDR3 loop spans 13 amino acids. The germline CDR1 and CDR2 sequences are KGHDR and SFDVKD.

This clone has just one count. The chain is built from TRBV5-4 and TRBJ2-3; D gene uncertain. Per the germline V gene, CDR1 is SGHNT and CDR2 is YYREEE (reference sequence). This CDR3 spans 13 amino acids. Between the trimmed V and J ends, which lost 4 bases and 6 bases, there was a span of 12 bases. CDR3 sequence: CASSPVPRDTQYF. CDR3 DNA sequence: TGTGCCAGCAGCCCCGTTCCCCGGGATACGCAGTATTTT. The variable domain in full, completed from reference TRBV5-4 and TRBJ2-3, reads ETGVTQSPTHLIKTRGQQVTLRCSSQSGHNTVSWYQQALGQGPQFIFQYYREEENGRGNFPPRFSGLQFPNYSSELNVNALELDDSALYLCASSPVPRDTQYFGPGTRLTVL.

This chain connects TRBV19 to TRBJ1-4, with 8 nucleotides matching TRBD1. The CDR3 extends over 14 amino acids. V was pared by 9 bases and J by 2 bases, with 5 bases of the junction left unmatched. Per germline, CDR1 LNHDA and CDR2 SQIVND (reference sequence). CDR3 region: CASRRTGTNEKLFF. The CDR3 DNA is TGTGCCAGCCGAAGGACAGGGACTAATGAAAAACTGTTTTTT.

This rearrangement joins TRBV5-1 to TRBJ2-1, with 7 bases that match TRBD2. The V gene end was trimmed by 0 bases and the J gene end by 4 bases; junction bases not matched to a gene: 4. The CDR3 length is 15 residues. The germline gives CDR1 SGHRS, CDR2 YFSETQ. The CDR3 DNA reads TGCGCCAGCAGCTTGGCCGGGACTATTTACAATGAGCAGTTCTTC. It translates to CASSLAGTIYNEQFF.

The chain combines TRBV14 with TRBJ1-2, with 8 bases fitting TRBD1. CDR3 length: 16 residues. With 4 bases clipped from V and 6 bases from J, the junction kept 13 bases outside the gene matches. The germline CDR1 and CDR2 sequences are SGHDN and FVKESK. Written as DNA, the CDR3 is TGTGCCAGCAGCCCCATTCCGGGACAGGATTTTAATGGCTACACCTTC. Encoded protein: CASSPIPGQDFNGYTF.

The chain is built from TRBV6-5 and TRBJ1-2; D perhaps matches TRBD1 (6 bases). Looked up from germline, CDR1 is MNHEY and CDR2 is SVGAGI. The V gene lost 6 bases and the J gene lost 7 bases, with 15 bases spanning the gap. The CDR3 is 13 residues long. The CDR3 loop reads CASSVGQNSGYTF. The CDR3 DNA sequence: TGTGCCAGCAGCGTCGGACAGAACAGTGGCTACACCTTC.

This chain uses TRBV3-1 (or the pseudogene TRBV3-2) with TRBJ1-2, with 9 bases aligning to TRBD1. The CDR3 spans 16 residues. Germline CDR1 and CDR2: LGHDT and YNNKEL (reference sequence). With V trimmed by 0 bases and J by 4 bases, 6 bases remained unmatched. CDR3 residues: CASSQDLGQGLYGYTF. CDR3 DNA: TGTGCCAGCAGCCAAGATCTAGGACAGGGGCTCTATGGCTACACCTTC.

This clone occurred once. This chain links TRBV6-5 with TRBJ2-3; 7 bases match TRBD2. The CDR3 is 15 amino acids. Germline V gene lookup returns CDR1 MNHEY and CDR2 SVGAGI. V shed 5 bases, J shed 5 bases, and the junction held 10 bases outside the gene matches. The CDR3 region is CASSPTSPRIDTQYF. For the CDR3, the DNA is TGTGCCAGCAGTCCGACTAGCCCAAGAATAGATACGCAGTATTTT.

There are a few counts of this clone. CDR3 in amino acids: CASSLSQEGSNQPQHF. The CDR3 DNA reads TGTGCCAGCAGCTTATCCCAGGAGGGAAGCAATCAGCCCCAGCATTTT. This chain links TRBV7-9 with TRBJ1-5; no clear D. This CDR3 has 16 amino acids. Per germline, CDR1 SEHNR and CDR2 FQNEAQ (reference sequence). V lost 2 bases and J lost 1, with 12 bases in between.

A few counts support this clone. The chain joins TRBV19 to TRBJ1-3; D remains unclear. The CDR3 is 14 residues long. In germline, CDR1 is LNHDA, CDR2 SQIVND (reference sequence). V was clipped by 7 bases and J by 1 base, with 11 bases between them. CDR3 DNA: TGTGCCAGTACTCAGCCGGGTTCTGGAAACACCATATATTTT. Protein product: CASTQPGSGNTIYF.

The gene calls are TRBV29-1 and TRBJ1-2; D is ambiguous. Germline lookup yields CDR1 SQVTM and CDR2 ANQGSEA. Trimming removed 3 bases from V and 6 bases from J, with 14 bases in between. The CDR3 has 13 amino acids. In DNA, the CDR3 is TGCAGCGTTGATAAGTGGTCCGCGGATGGCTACACCTTC. This translates into CSVDKWSADGYTF.

This chain uses TRBV4-1 with TRBJ1-2; D remains ambiguous. Germline lookup yields CDR1 MGHRA and CDR2 YSYEKL. Trimming pared 0 bases from V and 0 bases from J, leaving 14 bases between. The CDR3 contains 17 residues. CDR3 DNA: TGCGCCAGCAGCCAAGATACCTTCCCCCGAGCTAACTATGGCTACACCTTC. Its protein product is CASSQDTFPRANYGYTF.

This clone was recorded only once. The CDR3 spells CATLRELNTGELFF. For the CDR3, the DNA is TGTGCCACCCTGAGGGAGCTGAACACCGGGGAGCTGTTTTTT. This chain uses TRBV6-5 with TRBJ2-2; possible D gene TRBD2, 5 bases. The CDR3 is made up of 14 amino acids. V dropped 10 bases and J dropped 1 base, with 13 bases sitting between them. Germline V gives CDR1 MNHEY, CDR2 SVGAGI.

The V gene is TRBV7-2, the J gene TRBJ2-3; tentatively, D is TRBD1 (5 bases). The CDR3 sequence is 15 residues long. The germline V gene encodes CDR1 SGHTA and CDR2 FQGNSA. Trimming cost V 9 bases and J 3 bases, with 19 bases left between them. CDR3 sequence reads: CARGIGVGITDTQYF. CDR3 bases: TGTGCCAGGGGGATAGGGGTGGGGATAACAGATACGCAGTATTTT. The full variable domain, its missing parts supplied by reference TRBV7-2 and TRBJ2-3, is GAGVSQSPSNKVTEKGKDVELRCDPISGHTALYWYRQSLGQGLEFLIYFQGNSAPDKSGLPSDRFSAERTGGSVSTLTIQRTQQEDSAVYLCARGIGVGITDTQYFGPGTRLTVL.

The chain has TRBV5-4 and TRBJ2-7, with 10 bases fitting TRBD1. This CDR3 is 18 amino acids long. Trimming removed 4 bases from V and 2 bases from J; junction bases left unmatched: 15. Germline values: CDR1 SGHNT, CDR2 YYREEE (reference sequence). Here the CDR3 DNA reads TGTGCCAGCAGCCCCGGACAGGGGGGAGGGGGGCCCACCTACGAGCAGTACTTC. It specifies CASSPGQGGGGPTYEQYF.

The chain is built from TRBV6-5 and TRBJ1-1, with D unresolved. Trimming took 4 bases from V and 5 from J, leaving 14 bases between them. The germline V gene has CDR1 MNHEY and CDR2 SVGAGI. This CDR3 region has 14 residues. CDR3 DNA: TGTGCCAGCAGTTCGGCCCCACCCGGGACTGAAGCTTTCTTT. It is translated as CASSSAPPGTEAFF.

The chain carries TRBV9 and TRBJ1-2; a possible D gene is TRBD1 (6 bases). Per germline, CDR1 SGDLS and CDR2 YYNGEE. CDR3 size: 15 residues. Trimming took off 0 bases at V and 2 bases at J, with 11 bases between the two ends. CDR3 loop: CASSVGAGANYGYTF. CDR3 coding DNA: TGTGCCAGCAGCGTAGGGGCAGGGGCAAACTATGGCTACACCTTC.

The chain recombines TRBV29-1 with TRBJ2-6, with TRBD2 matching over 9 bases. Germline lookup yields CDR1 SQVTM and CDR2 ANQGSEA. The CDR3 consists of 17 residues. Germline trimming cut 6 bases from V and 0 bases from J; bases unmatched to any gene: 9. As DNA, the CDR3 is TGCAGCGTCGAGGGGACTAGCTTCGGCTCTGGGGCCAACGTCCTGACTTTC. Translating it yields CSVEGTSFGSGANVLTF. Full variable domain (missing parts from reference TRBV29-1 and TRBJ2-6): SAVISQKPSRDICQRGTSLTIQCQVDSQVTMMFWYRQQPGQSLTLIATANQGSEATYESGFVIDKFPISRPNLTFSTLTVSNMSPEDSSIYLCSVEGTSFGSGANVLTFGAGSRLTVL.

The rearrangement uses TRBV4-3 and TRBJ2-1; 12 bases are shared with TRBD2. The CDR3 is 15 residues long. Germline CDR1 LGHNA, CDR2 YSLEER. The trim removed 5 bases at V and 5 bases at J, leaving 4 bases unmatched. The CDR3: CASSKTSGGNNEQFF. CDR3 in DNA: TGCGCCAGCAGCAAGACTAGCGGGGGAAACAATGAGCAGTTCTTC.

The chain couples TRBV29-1 to TRBJ2-5; 8 bases map to TRBD2. V gave up 3 bases and J gave up 3 bases; unmatched junction bases: 3. The V gene's germline CDR1 is SQVTM and CDR2 ANQGSEA. The CDR3 spans 13 residues. CDR3 nucleotide sequence: TGCAGCGTTGATGCCGGGGGGGAAGAGACCCAGTACTTC. Translated: CSVDAGGEETQYF.